This T cell receptor (beta chain) emerged from a study of CD8 T cells in Susac syndrome. V was trimmed by 0 bases and J by 3 bases, leaving 3 bases between them. The CDR3 covers 13 residues. Germline CDR1 reads LGHDT; CDR2 reads YNNKEL (reference sequence). Random-hexamer reverse transcription was applied to roughly 0.45 to 1 ug RNA. Amplification of TCR beta CDR3 spanned 54 Vbeta and 13 Jbeta via immunoSEQ multiplex PCR. TCRdb reprocessed the immunoSEQ multiplex PCR reads via MiXCR and lists one record per CDR3 protein. The sample yields approximately 68,000 distinct CDR3 sequences, over 85% seen once.

The chain recombines TRBV3-1 with TRBJ2-1, with unresolved D. The TCR was taken from a human donor with multiple sclerosis. The source material was CD8+ T cells from PBMCs. CDR3 DNA sequence: TGTGCCAGCAGCCAAGAGGACTACAATGAGCAGTTCTTC. This sequence encodes CASSQEDYNEQFF.